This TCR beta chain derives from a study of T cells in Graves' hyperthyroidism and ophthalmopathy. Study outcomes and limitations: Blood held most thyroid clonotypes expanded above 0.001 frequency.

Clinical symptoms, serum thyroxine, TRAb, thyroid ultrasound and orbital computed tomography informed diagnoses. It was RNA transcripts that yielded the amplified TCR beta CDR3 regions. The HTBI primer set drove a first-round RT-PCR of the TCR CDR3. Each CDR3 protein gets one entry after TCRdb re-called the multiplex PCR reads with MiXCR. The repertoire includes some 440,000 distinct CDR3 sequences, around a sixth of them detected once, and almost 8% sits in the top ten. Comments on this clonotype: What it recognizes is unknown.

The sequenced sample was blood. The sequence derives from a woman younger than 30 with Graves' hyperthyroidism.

The CDR3 coding sequence is TGTGCCAGCAGCCAAGACGGAGCGGGAAAGAACAATGAGCAGTTCTTC. It is translated as CASSQDGAGKNNEQFF. This chain uses TRBV3-1 with TRBJ2-1, with 7 bases matching TRBD2. The CDR3 runs 16 residues. J was trimmed by 5 bases and V by 0 bases; bases with no gene match: 7. Looked up from germline, CDR1 is LGHDT and CDR2 is YNNKEL (reference sequence).